This entry lists 32 T cell receptor beta chains sequenced from one sample in a study of blood T cell repertoires in COVID-19. The protocol was immunoSEQ multiplex PCR, while the TCRdb copy is restricted to in-frame clones and leaves out a portion. The sample lists 150,000 to 200,000 clones, 70% to 85% occurring once. Sequencing was carried out using PBMCs or T cells enriched from blood (not recorded which). Source of these receptors: a woman aged 45-65 years who had recovered from COVID-19.

The chain joins TRBV11-3 to TRBJ2-3; D not resolved. Germline V gene data show CDR1 as SGHNT and CDR2 as YENEEA. V was pared by 2 bases and J by 5 bases, with 8 bases between. This CDR3 region has 13 residues. The CDR3 sequence is CASSLRVEDTQYF. The CDR3 DNA follows: TGTGCCAGCAGCTTACGGGTGGAAGATACGCAGTATTTT.

This clone turned up a few times. The V and J genes are TRBV5-1 and TRBJ2-6; D unclear. The CDR3 is made up of 15 amino acids. Germline V gene sequence: CDR1 SGHRS, CDR2 YFSETQ. V lost 0 bases, J lost 4 bases, and 8 bases lay in between. The DNA for the CDR3 is TGCGCCAGCAGCTTGGACTCCTCCGGGGCCAACGTCCTGACTTTC. Its translation: CASSLDSSGANVLTF. The full variable domain, with the rest looked up from reference TRBV5-1 and TRBJ2-6, is KAGVTQTPRYLIKTRGQQVTLSCSPISGHRSVSWYQQTPGQGLQFLFEYFSETQRNKGNFPGRFSGRQFSNSRSEMNVSTLELGDSALYLCASSLDSSGANVLTFGAGSRLTVL.

This rearrangement joins TRBV14 to TRBJ2-2; no clear D. There are 15 residues in the CDR3. Trimming pared 4 bases from V and 1 base from J, leaving 10 bases between. Germline values: CDR1 SGHDN, CDR2 FVKESK. The CDR3 sequence is CASSPLVGNTGELFF. The CDR3 bases are TGTGCCAGCAGCCCCCTAGTGGGGAACACCGGGGAGCTGTTTTTT.

This chain uses TRBV7-3 with TRBJ2-2; D is undetermined. Trimming pared 1 base from V and 6 bases from J, leaving 3 bases between. The germline V gene has CDR1 SGHTA and CDR2 FQGTGA. This CDR3 has 12 amino acids. The CDR3 sequence: CASSLNSGELFF. In nucleotides, the CDR3 is TGTGCCAGCAGCTTAAACTCCGGGGAGCTGTTTTTT.

The gene calls are TRBV3-1 (or the pseudogene TRBV3-2) and TRBJ2-2, with TRBD2 matching 9 bases. The CDR3 is 16 residues long. The germline V gene encodes CDR1 LGHDT and CDR2 YNNKEL (reference sequence). The trim removed 0 bases at V and 5 bases at J, leaving 4 bases unmatched. The CDR3 region is CASSQDWSGRTGELFF. CDR3 coding DNA: TGTGCCAGCAGCCAAGACTGGAGCGGGAGGACCGGGGAGCTGTTTTTT.

The chain is built from TRBV7-2 and TRBJ2-5, with a possible D match to TRBD2 (7 bases). CDR3 length: 15 amino acids. Germline values: CDR1 SGHTA, CDR2 FQGNSA. The V gene lost 5 bases and the J gene lost 2 bases, with 15 bases spanning the gap. CDR3 sequence (DNA): TGTGCCAGCAGCCCGAGGGGAGGGGGACAAGAGACCCAGTACTTC. This gives the protein CASSPRGGGQETQYF.

This clone was recorded once. This chain uses TRBV5-1 with TRBJ2-5; 11 bases are a match to TRBD1. The CDR3 covers 15 residues. Germline V lookup: CDR1 SGHRS, CDR2 YFSETQ. J gave up 5 bases and V 4 bases, and 7 bases lay outside the gene matches. CDR3 protein: CASSTGQGARETQYF. CDR3 nucleotides: TGCGCCAGCAGCACCGGACAGGGGGCGCGGGAGACCCAGTACTTC.

V gene TRBV5-1 combines with J gene TRBJ1-1; D gene ambiguous. CDR1 and CDR2 (germline): SGHRS, YFSETQ. This CDR3 has 13 residues. V was cut by 4 bases and J by 0 bases, with 7 bases left in between. The CDR3, as DNA: TGCGCCAGCAGCCTTGAGTTGAACACTGAAGCTTTCTTT. Amino acids: CASSLELNTEAFF.

CDR3 sequence reads: CASSLGRTEAFF. CDR3 nucleotides: TGCGCCAGCAGCTTGGGGAGGACTGAAGCTTTCTTT. The rearrangement links TRBV5-1 to TRBJ1-1, with D unresolved. Germline loops: CDR1 SGHRS, CDR2 YFSETQ. Trimming took off 0 bases at V and 5 bases at J, with 5 bases between the two ends. The CDR3 is 12 amino acids.

The chain combines TRBV6-5 with TRBJ2-3; tentatively, D is TRBD2 (5 bases). The CDR3 has 12 residues. Trimming cost V 6 bases and J 1 base, with 5 bases left between them. The germline gives CDR1 MNHEY, CDR2 SVGAGI. In nucleotides, the CDR3 is TGTGCCAGCAGCGGGGGCACAGATACGCAGTATTTT. The encoded protein is CASSGGTDTQYF.

This clone was found once. This chain links TRBV5-8 with TRBJ2-3; 9 nucleotides match TRBD1. CDR1 and CDR2 from the germline V gene are SGHTS and YDEGEE. With 3 bases clipped from V and 8 bases from J, the junction kept 1 base outside the gene matches. The CDR3 is 12 residues long. The CDR3 bases are TGTGCCAGCAGCTCGGGACAGGGTACGCAGTATTTT. Translating it yields CASSSGQGTQYF.

This chain links TRBV10-2 with TRBJ2-7, with D possibly matching TRBD2 (6 bases). V was pared by 8 bases and J by 0 bases, with 8 bases between. Germline V CDR1 and CDR2: WSHSY, SAAADI. CDR3 length equals 12 residues. CDR3 coding DNA: TGCGCCAGCGGGACTGGCTCCTACGAGCAGTACTTC. This translates into CASGTGSYEQYF.

The rearrangement joins TRBV5-1 to TRBJ1-1; D possibly corresponds to TRBD1 (6 bases). The CDR3 covers 13 residues. Trimming stripped 3 bases from V and 8 bases from J, with 14 bases between. Germline loops: CDR1 SGHRS, CDR2 YFSETQ. The CDR3 DNA reads TGCGCCAGCAGCTCCGGGGGGGGCGGCGAAGCTTTCTTT. Its translation: CASSSGGGGEAFF. Using reference TRBV5-1 and TRBJ1-1 for the parts outside the CDR3, the full variable domain is KAGVTQTPRYLIKTRGQQVTLSCSPISGHRSVSWYQQTPGQGLQFLFEYFSETQRNKGNFPGRFSGRQFSNSRSEMNVSTLELGDSALYLCASSSGGGGEAFFGQGTRLTVV.

The chain employs TRBV7-2 and TRBJ1-1; D perhaps matches TRBD1 (5 bases). CDR1 is SGHTA and CDR2 is FQGNSA in the germline V gene. V was shortened by 5 bases and J by 0 bases, with 13 bases between the two germline ends. The CDR3 spans 15 residues. The CDR3 sequence is CASSSSLGVNTEAFF. The DNA for the CDR3 is TGTGCCAGCAGCAGTAGCTTAGGGGTGAACACTGAAGCTTTCTTT.

The CDR3 DNA reads as TGTGCCAGCAGCCCCCAGTTGTGGAGGGGCGGAGAGCCCCAGCATTTT. The encoded protein is CASSPQLWRGGEPQHF. The rearrangement joins TRBV7-2 to TRBJ1-5, with D perhaps matching TRBD1 (5 bases). Deletions cut 5 bases from V and 8 bases from J, with 22 bases between. The length of the CDR3 is 16 residues. Germline V gene lookup returns CDR1 SGHTA and CDR2 FQGNSA.

Ten or more counts support this clone. The CDR3 DNA follows: TGTGCCAGCAGTTTCGGAAGGGGGAGCTCCTACAATGAGCAGTTCTTC. Encoded protein: CASSFGRGSSYNEQFF. This chain joins TRBV28 and TRBJ2-1, with D tentatively TRBD1 (6 bases). With 3 bases removed from V and 0 bases from J, the gap between germline ends came to 12 bases. Germline CDR1 is MDHEN and CDR2 is SYDVKM. This CDR3 spans 16 amino acids.

The J gene is TRBJ1-5, the V gene TRBV18; TRBD1 is a possible D gene (5 bases). There are 16 residues in the CDR3. The V gene lost 0 bases and the J gene lost 2 bases, with 11 bases spanning the gap. Looked up from germline, CDR1 is KGHSH and CDR2 is LQKENI. This CDR3 is CASSPPGGSGNQPQHF. Written as DNA, the CDR3 is TGTGCCAGCTCACCACCGGGGGGAAGCGGCAATCAGCCCCAGCATTTT. Full variable domain (remainder filled in from reference TRBV18 and TRBJ1-5): NAGVMQNPRHLVRRRGQEARLRCSPMKGHSHVYWYRQLPEEGLKFMVYLQKENIIDESGMPKERFSAEFPKEGPSILRIQQVVRGDSAAYFCASSPPGGSGNQPQHFGDGTRLSIL.

The chain employs TRBV18 and TRBJ1-3; D remains ambiguous. Trimming removed 5 bases from V and 0 bases from J, with 17 bases in between. This CDR3 has 17 amino acids. From germline, CDR1 is KGHSH and CDR2 LQKENI. CDR3 in amino acids: CASSTDYRPTSGNTIYF. The CDR3 nucleotides read TGTGCCAGCTCAACAGATTATAGACCGACCTCTGGAAACACCATATATTTT.

The V call is TRBV28, the J call TRBJ1-3; D is perhaps TRBD1 (5 bases). The CDR3 runs 16 residues. The V and J ends lost 5 bases and 4 bases respectively, with 18 bases between them. CDR1 and CDR2 (germline): MDHEN, SYDVKM. As DNA, the CDR3 is TGTGCCAGCAGTCCAGGGACTTTTGCGGGAGGAAACACCATATATTTT. Its translation: CASSPGTFAGGNTIYF. The variable domain in full, completed from reference TRBV28 and TRBJ1-3, reads DVKVTQSSRYLVKRTGEKVFLECVQDMDHENMFWYRQDPGLGLRLIYFSYDVKMKEKGDIPEGYSVSREKKERFSLILESASTNQTSMYLCASSPGTFAGGNTIYFGEGSWLTVV.

J is TRBJ2-5 and V is TRBV11-2; TRBD2 agrees at 14 bases. V was pared by 3 bases and J by 5 bases, with 8 bases of the junction left unmatched. The length of the CDR3 is 17 residues. Germline V CDR1 and CDR2: SGHAT, FQNNGV. DNA of the CDR3: TGTGCCAGCAGCTTCCGAGGGACTAGCGGGGGAGTGGAGACCCAGTACTTC. This encodes CASSFRGTSGGVETQYF.

V gene TRBV18 combines with J gene TRBJ2-1; 7 positions agree with TRBD1. With 4 bases clipped from V and 7 bases from J, the junction kept 7 bases outside the gene matches. CDR3 length: 14 amino acids. Germline values: CDR1 KGHSH, CDR2 LQKENI. CDR3 region: CASSRQTGKNEQFF. The CDR3, as DNA: TGTGCCAGCTCACGACAGACAGGGAAAAATGAGCAGTTCTTC.

This rearrangement joins TRBV10-2 to TRBJ1-5; tentative D call: TRBD1 (5 bases). The CDR3 is made up of 15 amino acids. Germline-derived CDR1 and CDR2 are WSHSY and SAAADI. Trimming left V 0 bases short and J 6 bases short, with 12 bases between. CDR3 in DNA: TGCGCCAGCAGTGAGTCGGGGGGAACCCGTCAGCCCCAGCATTTT. It specifies CASSESGGTRQPQHF.

The chain carries TRBV7-3 and TRBJ2-1; D is perhaps TRBD1 (6 bases). Trimming removed 1 base at V and 7 bases at J, with 14 bases between. Per germline, CDR1 SGHTA and CDR2 FQGTGA. CDR3 size: 15 residues. CDR3 residues: CASSLNAQGWNEQFF. CDR3 nucleotide sequence: TGTGCCAGCAGCTTAAACGCCCAGGGGTGGAATGAGCAGTTCTTC.

This chain joins TRBV18 and TRBJ1-5; 7 positions match TRBD1. Germline V gene lookup returns CDR1 KGHSH and CDR2 LQKENI. The J segment lost 6 bases and the V segment lost 6 bases, leaving 5 bases of the junction unmatched. The CDR3 covers 13 residues. The CDR3 DNA reads TGTGCCAGCTCTTCCGACAGGGTTCAGCCCCAGCATTTT. It yields the protein CASSSDRVQPQHF.

The chain links TRBV7-8 to TRBJ1-5, with 7 bases lining up with TRBD1. This CDR3 spans 16 amino acids. V gave up 5 bases and J gave up 5 bases; unmatched junction bases: 12. Germline CDR1 reads SGHVS; CDR2 reads FQNEAQ. CDR3 loop: CASSPDRASFDQPQHF. The CDR3 nucleotides are TGTGCCAGCAGCCCTGACAGGGCGTCGTTCGATCAGCCCCAGCATTTT.

The chain uses TRBV18 and TRBJ1-5, with D possibly matching TRBD1 (6 bases). Trimming left V 3 bases short and J 3 bases short, with 9 bases between. The CDR3 is 14 residues long. Germline CDR1 reads KGHSH; CDR2 reads LQKENI. The DNA of the CDR3 is TGTGCCAGCTCACCGGACAGAAACAATCAGCCCCAGCATTTT. Residues: CASSPDRNNQPQHF. Variable domain in full (rest from reference TRBV18 and TRBJ1-5): NAGVMQNPRHLVRRRGQEARLRCSPMKGHSHVYWYRQLPEEGLKFMVYLQKENIIDESGMPKERFSAEFPKEGPSILRIQQVVRGDSAAYFCASSPDRNNQPQHFGDGTRLSIL.

The gene calls are TRBV7-9 and TRBJ2-7; D is ambiguous. The CDR3 sequence is 13 residues long. From germline, CDR1 is SEHNR and CDR2 FQNEAQ (reference sequence). With 4 bases removed from V and 6 bases from J, the gap between germline ends came to 13 bases. The CDR3 DNA sequence: TGTGCCAGCAGCTCGGCCCCCCAGGCCGAGCAGTACTTC. Its protein product is CASSSAPQAEQYF.

This chain connects TRBV6-5 to TRBJ2-3; 9 positions match TRBD1. Germline CDR1 and CDR2: MNHEY and SVGAGI. Unmatched junction bases numbered 7, after V lost 7 bases and J lost 5 bases. The CDR3 totals 14 residues. For the CDR3, the DNA is TGTGCCAGCATGCCACAGGGGGCCAAAGATACGCAGTATTTT. This translates into CASMPQGAKDTQYF.

The chain recombines TRBV11-2 with TRBJ2-7; D not resolved. The length of the CDR3 is 14 residues. Germline V gene sequence: CDR1 SGHAT, CDR2 FQNNGV. V lost 1 base and J lost 2, with 9 bases in between. CDR3: CASSLVAGTYEQYF. CDR3 nucleotides: TGTGCCAGCAGCTTAGTGGCAGGTACCTACGAGCAGTACTTC.

This clone was seen a few times. This sequence joins TRBV3-1 (or the pseudogene TRBV3-2) and TRBJ1-1, with no clear D. CDR3 length: 11 amino acids. Germline V gene lookup returns CDR1 LGHDT and CDR2 YNNKEL (reference sequence). V lost 3 bases, J lost 11 bases, and 10 bases lay in between. The CDR3 nucleotides read TGTGCCAGCAGCCACGTTAGCGGGGCTTTCTTT. Translated: CASSHVSGAFF.

The table lists this clone with a few counts. Germline is not matched at one junction end, which may reflect a read error. The chain carries TRBV29-1 and TRBJ2-3, with D maybe TRBD2 (6 bases). From germline, CDR1 is SQVTM and CDR2 ANQGSEA. The length of the CDR3 is 14 residues. This CDR3 reads CSVEGGSGTDTQYF. The CDR3, as DNA: TGCAGCGTCGAAGGAGGGAGCGGCACAGATACGCAGTATTTT.

This chain links TRBV6-2 or TRBV6-3 with TRBJ1-3; TRBD1 is a possible D gene (6 bases). Trimming pared 5 bases from V and 1 base from J, leaving 15 bases between. The CDR3 totals 16 residues. Germline CDR1 reads MNHEY; CDR2 reads SVGEGT. CDR3 nucleotide sequence: TGTGCCAGCAGTAAACCTATCAGGGGATCTGGAAACACCATATATTTT. This translates into CASSKPIRGSGNTIYF.